A selection of T cell receptor beta chains follows, all from one sample in a study of blood T cell repertoires in COVID-19. The method was immunoSEQ multiplex PCR; TCRdb's version includes in-frame clones alone and lacks a portion of them. This repertoire shows about 150,000 clones, around 73% found once; its top ten account for over 5%. The sample was PBMCs or T cells enriched from blood (not recorded which). These receptors were obtained from a woman between 50 and 59 years old who had recovered from COVID-19. CDR3s include the opening cysteine and the closing phenylalanine or tryptophan. D genes are given only for firm matches. A clone size is listed for some rows: how often the clone was seen (once, few, many), or a class if it is expanded.

j_call clone_size v_call d_call cdr3_aa cdr3_nt
TRBJ2-1 NA TRBV6-4 NA CASSPGTTYNEQFF TGTGCCAGCAGTCCCGGGACAACCTACAATGAGCAGTTCTTC
TRBJ1-5 NA TRBV28 TRBD1 CASRSTPGGHQPQHF TGTGCCAGCAGATCAACCCCAGGGGGCCATCAGCCCCAGCATTTT
TRBJ2-3 once TRBV4-1 NA CASSQEKGPGTDTQYF TGCGCCAGCAGCCAAGAAAAGGGGCCGGGCACAGATACGCAGTATTTT
TRBJ2-1 NA TRBV10-3 NA CATNRGNEQFF TGTGCCACCAACCGGGGGAATGAGCAGTTCTTC
TRBJ2-4 NA TRBV29-1 NA CSALQGAKNIQYF TGCAGCGCCCTACAGGGAGCTAAAAACATTCAGTACTTC
TRBJ1-4 NA TRBV19 NA CASSIDLEEEKLFF TGTGCCAGTAGTATAGACTTAGAGGAGGAAAAACTGTTTTTT
TRBJ2-7 NA TRBV5-4 NA CASSLQQGNHEQYF TGTGCCAGCAGCTTACAGCAGGGGAACCACGAGCAGTACTTC
TRBJ2-7 NA TRBV5-4 TRBD2 CASSLASGGAGRYEQYF TGTGCCAGCAGCTTGGCTAGCGGGGGGGCCGGTAGATACGAGCAGTACTTC
TRBJ1-6 NA TRBV9 NA CASSVTDNSPLHF TGTGCCAGCAGCGTAACAGATAATTCACCCCTCCACTTT
TRBJ2-3 few TRBV3-1/TRBV3-2 NA CASSQVLASTDTQYF TGTGCCAGCAGCCAAGTCCTTGCGAGCACAGATACGCAGTATTTT
TRBJ2-3 once TRBV7-6 NA CASSRPGRTDTQYF TGTGCCAGCAGTAGACCGGGGAGAACAGATACGCAGTATTTT
TRBJ2-1 NA TRBV19 TRBD1 CASSPRDRGFNEQFF TGTGCCAGTAGTCCCCGGGACAGGGGATTTAATGAGCAGTTCTTC
TRBJ2-5 NA TRBV6-2/TRBV6-3 TRBD2 CASSYASGEGTQYF TGTGCCAGCAGTTACGCTAGCGGGGAAGGGACCCAGTACTTC
TRBJ1-3 NA TRBV19 NA CASSSQGSGNTIYF TGTGCCAGTAGTTCTCAGGGATCTGGAAACACCATATATTTT
TRBJ2-2 NA TRBV2 NA CASSRQGVNTGELFF TGTGCCAGCAGTCGCCAGGGTGTTAACACCGGGGAGCTGTTTTTT
TRBJ1-1 NA TRBV25-1 NA CASSEPDGRSNTEAFF TGTGCCAGCAGTGAACCGGACGGGAGGAGTAACACTGAAGCTTTCTTT
TRBJ2-7 few TRBV10-3 NA CAISESTNRATYEQYF TGTGCCATCAGTGAGTCTACTAACAGGGCTACCTACGAGCAGTACTTC
TRBJ2-1 NA TRBV27 TRBD2 CASNLGTSGYDEQFF TGTGCCAGCAACCTAGGAACTAGCGGGTATGATGAGCAGTTCTTC
TRBJ2-3 NA TRBV2 TRBD1 CASSEPGQGTDTQYF TGTGCCAGCAGTGAACCGGGACAGGGCACAGATACGCAGTATTTT
TRBJ2-3 NA TRBV7-2 TRBD2 CASSPLAGGSTDTQYF TGTGCCAGCAGCCCGCTAGCGGGGGGTAGCACAGATACGCAGTATTTT
TRBJ2-3 NA TRBV9 TRBD1 CASSGLEGAMGDTQYF TGTGCCAGCAGCGGACTTGAGGGGGCGATGGGAGATACGCAGTATTTT
TRBJ1-5 NA TRBV5-6 TRBD1 CASSLAQGVESNQPQHF TGTGCCAGCAGCTTGGCTCAGGGGGTTGAGAGCAATCAGCCCCAGCATTTT
TRBJ1-6 NA TRBV7-2 TRBD1 CASSLEGTGNSPLHF TGTGCCAGCAGCTTAGAAGGGACAGGGAATTCACCCCTCCACTTT
TRBJ1-5 NA TRBV9 NA CASSGTTNQPQHF TGTGCCAGCAGCGGAACAACCAATCAGCCCCAGCATTTT
TRBJ2-7 NA TRBV5-1 NA CASSARGGWDYEQYF TGCGCCAGCAGCGCGCGAGGAGGATGGGACTACGAGCAGTACTTC
TRBJ1-1 NA TRBV12-3/TRBV12-4 NA CASSLSLRWAAFF TGTGCCAGCAGTTTAAGTCTCCGGTGGGCTGCTTTCTTT
TRBJ1-3 NA TRBV19 TRBD1 CASSIQGARGNTIYF TGTGCCAGTAGTATACAGGGGGCGCGTGGAAACACCATATATTTT
TRBJ1-6 medium-sized TRBV10-1 NA CASSARYNSPLHF TGCGCCAGCAGTGCGAGATATAATTCACCCCTCCACTTT
TRBJ1-3 few TRBV7-3 NA CASSALGGATGNTIYF TGTGCCAGCAGCGCCCTCGGAGGGGCAACTGGAAACACCATATATTTT
TRBJ2-7 NA TRBV20-1 TRBD1 CSASTGGRDEQYF TGCAGTGCTAGTACAGGGGGCAGGGACGAGCAGTACTTC
TRBJ2-5 NA TRBV5-6 NA CASSLSPTSQETQYF TGTGCCAGCAGCTTGAGCCCCACTTCCCAAGAGACCCAGTACTTC
TRBJ1-6 NA TRBV4-2 NA CASTPRGSVYNSPLHF TGTGCCAGCACGCCAAGAGGCAGCGTCTATAATTCACCCCTCCACTTT
TRBJ1-2 once TRBV2 NA CASSVLPQVGGYGYTF TGTGCCAGCAGTGTCCTCCCACAGGTCGGCGGCTATGGCTACACCTTC
TRBJ1-3 NA TRBV21-1 NA CASSQRGTGSGNTIYF TGTGCCAGCAGTCAAAGAGGTACAGGCTCTGGAAACACCATATATTTT
TRBJ1-1 NA TRBV6-5 TRBD1 CASRVTGATTEAFF TGTGCCAGCAGAGTGACAGGGGCGACCACTGAAGCTTTCTTT
TRBJ1-2 NA TRBV11-2 TRBD1 CASSLESTGVNGYTF TGTGCCAGCAGCTTAGAGAGCACAGGGGTGAACGGCTACACCTTC
TRBJ1-5 NA TRBV15 TRBD1 CATSRAGTGMDQPQHF TGTGCCACCAGCAGAGCCGGGACAGGGATGGATCAGCCCCAGCATTTT
TRBJ1-1 NA TRBV11-1 NA CASSFRPWADTEAFF TGTGCCAGCAGCTTCCGGCCGTGGGCAGACACTGAAGCTTTCTTT
TRBJ2-3 once TRBV4-2 TRBD2 CASSQDLRGGRADTQYF TGTGCCAGCAGCCAAGATCTGCGGGGGGGCAGGGCAGATACGCAGTATTTT
TRBJ1-2 NA TRBV19 NA CASSLDTRTSYGYTF TGTGCCAGTAGCTTGGATACTCGGACAAGTTATGGCTACACCTTC
TRBJ2-5 NA TRBV24-1 NA CATSDSLVGETQYF TGTGCCACCAGTGATTCCTTGGTCGGGGAGACCCAGTACTTC
TRBJ1-1 NA TRBV18 NA CASSPPSVSTEAFF TGTGCCAGCTCACCACCGTCCGTGAGCACTGAAGCTTTCTTT
TRBJ1-1 NA TRBV5-6 TRBD1 CASSSQQGLAEAFF TGTGCCAGCAGCAGTCAACAGGGGTTGGCTGAAGCTTTCTTT
TRBJ1-3 many TRBV5-1 TRBD1 CASSSGQAEDTIYF TGCGCCAGCAGCTCCGGACAGGCCGAGGACACCATATATTTT
TRBJ1-1 NA TRBV28 TRBD1 CASSGQGYMNTEAFF TGTGCCAGCAGCGGACAGGGTTATATGAACACTGAAGCTTTCTTT
TRBJ1-1 few TRBV19 NA CASSIALETEAFF TGTGCCAGTAGTATAGCACTCGAGACTGAAGCTTTCTTT